The 11 T cell receptor beta chains in this list originate from one sample, sequenced in a study of cytomegalovirus exposure and HLA in healthy donors. Amplification used 60 Vbeta primers and 13 Jbeta primers. Generated by immunoSEQ multiplex PCR, the TCRdb table keeps only in-frame clones and is missing some. The data contain approximately 160,000 clones, over 80% of them seen just once; the ten biggest clones take up roughly 4%. The source material was PBMCs. These receptors all stem from a man aged 45-65 years in good health and CMV-seropositive.

This sequence joins TRBV5-1 and TRBJ2-3, with 8 nucleotides matching TRBD1. The CDR3 runs 17 residues. The V segment lost 0 bases and the J segment 2 bases; nucleotides outside the gene matches: 8. Germline CDR1 SGHRS, CDR2 YFSETQ. The CDR3 DNA sequence: TGCGCCAGCAGCTTGGCAGGGGGCCTTTCCCTCACAGATACGCAGTATTTT. Protein product: CASSLAGGLSLTDTQYF.

V gene TRBV19 combines with J gene TRBJ2-5, with 8 positions matching TRBD1. The CDR3 consists of 17 residues. CDR1 LNHDA and CDR2 SQIVND come from the germline V gene (reference sequence). J lost 4 bases, V lost 3 bases, and 13 bases had no gene match. CDR3 coding DNA: TGTGCCAGTAGTATGACCCGCGGACAGGGTCGAGGAGAGACCCAGTACTTC. Amino acid sequence: CASSMTRGQGRGETQYF.

This chain joins TRBV6-6 and TRBJ1-3; a weak D match, TRBD1 (5 bases). The CDR3 extends over 15 amino acids. The V end lost 4 bases, the J end lost 2 bases, and 12 bases lay between the germline ends. CDR1 and CDR2 (germline): MNHNY, SVGAGI (reference sequence). CDR3 protein: CASSFDSVTGNTIYF. The DNA for the CDR3 is TGTGCCAGCAGTTTCGACAGCGTAACTGGAAACACCATATATTTT.

The rearrangement links TRBV18 to TRBJ2-1, with 10 nucleotides matching TRBD2. After removal of 0 bases from V and 5 bases from J, the junction contained 4 bases not matched to a gene. CDR1 is KGHSH, CDR2 LQKENI, per germline. This CDR3 comprises 16 residues. CDR3 nucleotides: TGTGCCAGCTCACCACCGGGACTAGCGATCCACAATGAGCAGTTCTTC. This codes for CASSPPGLAIHNEQFF.

This clone was seen only once. This rearrangement joins TRBV7-2 to TRBJ2-7; 8 positions agree with TRBD1. With V trimmed by 2 bases and J by 6 bases, 3 bases remained unmatched. This CDR3 region has 13 residues. Germline CDR1 reads SGHTA; CDR2 reads FQGNSA. CDR3 DNA: TGTGCCAGCAGCTTACCGGGACAGGTCGAGCAGTACTTC. It encodes CASSLPGQVEQYF. Together with reference TRBV7-2 and TRBJ2-7, the CDR3 gives the full variable domain: GAGVSQSPSNKVTEKGKDVELRCDPISGHTALYWYRQSLGQGLEFLIYFQGNSAPDKSGLPSDRFSAERTGGSVSTLTIQRTQQEDSAVYLCASSLPGQVEQYFGPGTRLTVT.

This chain uses TRBV11-3 with TRBJ2-6; D gene unclear. CDR3 size: 16 residues. Germline loops: CDR1 SGHNT, CDR2 YENEEA. V was shortened by 5 bases and J by 1 base, with 12 bases between the two germline ends. The CDR3 spells CASSERGVSGANVLTF. The CDR3 DNA sequence: TGTGCCAGCAGCGAGCGAGGTGTATCTGGGGCCAACGTCCTGACTTTC. The complete variable domain, with remaining parts taken from reference TRBV11-3 and TRBJ2-6, reads EAGVVQSPRYKIIEKKQPVAFWCNPISGHNTLYWYLQNLGQGPELLIRYENEEAVDDSQLPKDRFSAERLKGVDSTLKIQPAELGDSAVYLCASSERGVSGANVLTFGAGSRLTVL.

This sequence joins TRBV29-1 and TRBJ2-3, with a weak D call TRBD2 (5 bases). The CDR3 is 12 residues long. The germline gives CDR1 SQVTM, CDR2 ANQGSEA. V was cut by 8 bases and J by 0 bases, with 9 bases left in between. The CDR3, as DNA: TGCAGCTCCCGGACTAGCACAGATACGCAGTATTTT. Amino acid sequence: CSSRTSTDTQYF.

This chain links TRBV5-1 with TRBJ2-7; 8 bases are shared with TRBD2. With V trimmed by 4 bases and J by 0 bases, 15 bases remained unmatched. This CDR3 has 18 amino acids. Looked up from germline, CDR1 is SGHRS and CDR2 is YFSETQ. The CDR3, as DNA: TGCGCCAGCAGCCCCGGTTGGCTAGCGGGCGTACACTCCTACGAGCAGTACTTC. This gives the protein CASSPGWLAGVHSYEQYF.

The V gene is TRBV11-2, the J gene TRBJ2-7; a weak D match, TRBD2 (7 bases). Germline V gives CDR1 SGHAT, CDR2 FQNNGV. V was pared by 6 bases and J by 3 bases, with 18 bases between. CDR3 size: 15 residues. The CDR3: CASRGGPSGIYEQYF. In DNA form, the CDR3 reads TGTGCCAGCAGAGGGGGGCCTAGCGGAATCTACGAGCAGTACTTC. Combining the CDR3 with reference TRBV11-2 and TRBJ2-7 gives the whole variable domain EAGVAQSPRYKIIEKRQSVAFWCNPISGHATLYWYQQILGQGPKLLIQFQNNGVVDDSQLPKDRFSAERLKGVDSTLKIQPAKLEDSAVYLCASRGGPSGIYEQYFGPGTRLTVT.

The gene calls are TRBV23-1 and TRBJ2-2; no clear D gene. TRBV23-1 is given ORF status, its function remaining uncertain. The V and J ends lost 8 bases and 0 bases respectively, with 13 bases between them. The CDR3 has 15 residues. The DNA of the CDR3 is TGCGCCAGCCCCCCCTTGGGCTCGAACACCGGGGAGCTGTTTTTT. Encoded protein: CASPPLGSNTGELFF.

This rearrangement joins TRBV5-6 to TRBJ2-5, with D possibly TRBD2 on 7 matching bases. Trimming pared 1 base from V and 5 bases from J, leaving 18 bases between. Germline-derived CDR1 and CDR2 are SGHDT and YYEEEE. The CDR3 sequence is 16 residues long. The CDR3 loop reads CASSLRARGGGETQYF. As DNA, the CDR3 is TGTGCCAGCAGCTTGAGGGCCCGCGGGGGCGGGGAGACCCAGTACTTC.